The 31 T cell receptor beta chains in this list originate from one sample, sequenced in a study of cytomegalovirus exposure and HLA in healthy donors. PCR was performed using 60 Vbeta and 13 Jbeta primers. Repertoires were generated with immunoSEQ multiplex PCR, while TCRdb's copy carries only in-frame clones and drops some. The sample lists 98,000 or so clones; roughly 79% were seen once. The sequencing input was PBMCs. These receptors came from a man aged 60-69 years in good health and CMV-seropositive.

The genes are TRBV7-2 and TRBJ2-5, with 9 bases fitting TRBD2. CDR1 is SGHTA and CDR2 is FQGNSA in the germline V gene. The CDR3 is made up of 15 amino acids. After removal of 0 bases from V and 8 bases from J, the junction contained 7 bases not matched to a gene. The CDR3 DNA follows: TGTGCCAGCAGCTTAGCGGGGACTAGCCTTGTTACCCAGTACTTC. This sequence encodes CASSLAGTSLVTQYF.

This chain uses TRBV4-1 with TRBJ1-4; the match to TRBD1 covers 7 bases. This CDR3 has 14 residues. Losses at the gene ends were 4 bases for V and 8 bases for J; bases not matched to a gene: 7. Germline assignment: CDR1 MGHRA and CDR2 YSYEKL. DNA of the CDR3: TGCGCCAGCAGCCTCGTCCCGGGACAGGAAAAACTGTTTTTT. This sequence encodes CASSLVPGQEKLFF.

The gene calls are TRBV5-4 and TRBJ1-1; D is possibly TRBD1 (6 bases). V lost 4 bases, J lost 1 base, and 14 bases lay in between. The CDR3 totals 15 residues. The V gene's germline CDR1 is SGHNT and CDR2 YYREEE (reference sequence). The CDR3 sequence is CASSREGVGNTEAFF. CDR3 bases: TGTGCCAGCAGCAGGGAGGGGGTGGGGAACACTGAAGCTTTCTTT.

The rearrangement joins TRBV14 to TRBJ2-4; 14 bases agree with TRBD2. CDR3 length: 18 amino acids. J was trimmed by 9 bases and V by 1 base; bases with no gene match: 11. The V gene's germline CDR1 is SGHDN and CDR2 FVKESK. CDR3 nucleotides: TGTGCCAGCAGCCAAGGGTACCGACTAGCGGGGGGGCAGGGCATTCAGTACTTC. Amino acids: CASSQGYRLAGGQGIQYF.

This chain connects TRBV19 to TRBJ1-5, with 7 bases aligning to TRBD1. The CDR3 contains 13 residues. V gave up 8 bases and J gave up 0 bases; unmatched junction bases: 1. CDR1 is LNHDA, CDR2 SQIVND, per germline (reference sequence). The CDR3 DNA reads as TGTGCCAGTCGACAGGGTAGCAATCAGCCCCAGCATTTT. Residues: CASRQGSNQPQHF.

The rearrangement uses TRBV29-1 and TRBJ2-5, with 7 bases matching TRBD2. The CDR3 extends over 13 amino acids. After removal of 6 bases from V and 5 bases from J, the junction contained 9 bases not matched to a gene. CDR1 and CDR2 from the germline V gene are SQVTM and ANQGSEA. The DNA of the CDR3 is TGCAGCGTGGAGACTAGCTCCCGGGAGACCCAGTACTTC. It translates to CSVETSSRETQYF.

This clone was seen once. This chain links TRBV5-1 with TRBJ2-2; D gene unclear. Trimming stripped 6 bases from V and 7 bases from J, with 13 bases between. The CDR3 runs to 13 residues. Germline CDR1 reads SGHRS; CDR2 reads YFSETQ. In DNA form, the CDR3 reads TGCGCCAGCACCCCCTATACCCGCGGGGAGCTGTTTTTT. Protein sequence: CASTPYTRGELFF.

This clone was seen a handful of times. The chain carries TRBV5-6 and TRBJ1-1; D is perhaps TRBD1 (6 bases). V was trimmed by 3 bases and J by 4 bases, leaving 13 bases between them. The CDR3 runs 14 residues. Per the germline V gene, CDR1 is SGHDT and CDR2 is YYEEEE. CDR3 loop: CASSSRTGPTEAFF. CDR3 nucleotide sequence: TGTGCCAGCAGCTCCCGCACAGGGCCCACTGAAGCTTTCTTT. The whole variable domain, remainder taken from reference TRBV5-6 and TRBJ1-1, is DAGVTQSPTHLIKTRGQQVTLRCSPKSGHDTVSWYQQALGQGPQFIFQYYEEEERQRGNFPDRFSGHQFPNYSSELNVNALLLGDSALYLCASSSRTGPTEAFFGQGTRLTVV.

The CDR3 DNA reads TGTGCCAGCAGTTTAGGGCAAATTAATGAAAAACTGTTTTTT. Translated, it gives CASSLGQINEKLFF. The chain couples TRBV28 to TRBJ1-4; D not resolved. Trimming pared 2 bases from V and 4 bases from J, leaving 8 bases between. Germline CDR1 MDHEN, CDR2 SYDVKM. The CDR3 is made up of 14 amino acids.

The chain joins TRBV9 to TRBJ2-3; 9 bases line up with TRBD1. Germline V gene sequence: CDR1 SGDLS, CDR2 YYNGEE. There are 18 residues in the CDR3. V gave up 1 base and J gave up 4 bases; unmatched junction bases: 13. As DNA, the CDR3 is TGTGCCAGCAGCGTAATGTTTGGCGGGACAGGGAGTGCAGATACGCAGTATTTT. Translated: CASSVMFGGTGSADTQYF.

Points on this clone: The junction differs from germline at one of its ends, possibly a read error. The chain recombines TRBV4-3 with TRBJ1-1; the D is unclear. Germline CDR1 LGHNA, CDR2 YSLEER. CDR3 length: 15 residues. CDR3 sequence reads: CASSQEPAANAEAFF. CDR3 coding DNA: TGCGCCAGCAGCCAAGAGCCGGCAGCGAACGCTGAAGCTTTCTTT.

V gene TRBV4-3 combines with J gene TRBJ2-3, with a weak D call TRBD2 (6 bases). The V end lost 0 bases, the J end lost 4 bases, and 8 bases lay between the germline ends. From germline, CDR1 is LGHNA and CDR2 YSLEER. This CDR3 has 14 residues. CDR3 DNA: TGCGCCAGCAGCCAAGAAGGGACTCCAGATACGCAGTATTTT. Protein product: CASSQEGTPDTQYF.

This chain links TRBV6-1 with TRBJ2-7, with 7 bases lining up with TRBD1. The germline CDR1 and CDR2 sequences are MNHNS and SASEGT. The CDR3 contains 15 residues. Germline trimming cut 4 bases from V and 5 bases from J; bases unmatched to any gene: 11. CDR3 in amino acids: CASSARDRTNHEQYF. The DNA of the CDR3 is TGTGCCAGCAGTGCCAGGGACAGAACAAACCACGAGCAGTACTTC.

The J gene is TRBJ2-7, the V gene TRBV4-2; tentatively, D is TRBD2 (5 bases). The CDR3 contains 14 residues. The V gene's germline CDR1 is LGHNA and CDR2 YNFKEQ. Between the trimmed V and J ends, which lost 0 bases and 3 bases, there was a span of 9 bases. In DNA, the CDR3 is TGTGCCAGCAGCCAAGATAGCGTCGGCTACGAGCAGTACTTC. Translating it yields CASSQDSVGYEQYF.

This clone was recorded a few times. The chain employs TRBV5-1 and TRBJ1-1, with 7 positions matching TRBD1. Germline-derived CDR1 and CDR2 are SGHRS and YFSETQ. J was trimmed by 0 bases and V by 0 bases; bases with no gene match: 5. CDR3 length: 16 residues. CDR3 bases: TGCGCCAGCAGCTTGGTGGACGGGACAGTGAACACTGAAGCTTTCTTT. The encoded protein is CASSLVDGTVNTEAFF.

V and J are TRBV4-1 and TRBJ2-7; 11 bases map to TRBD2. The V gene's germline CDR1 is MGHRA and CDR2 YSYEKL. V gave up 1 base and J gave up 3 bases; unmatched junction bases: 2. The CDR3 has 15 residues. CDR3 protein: CASSQAGTSGYEQYF. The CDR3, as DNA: TGCGCCAGCAGCCAAGCCGGGACTAGCGGCTACGAGCAGTACTTC.

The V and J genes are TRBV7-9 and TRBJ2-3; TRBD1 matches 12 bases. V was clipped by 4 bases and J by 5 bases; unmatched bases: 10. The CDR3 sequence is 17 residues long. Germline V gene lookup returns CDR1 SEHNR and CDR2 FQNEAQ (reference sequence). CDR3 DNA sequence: TGTGCCAGCAGCTCTAAGGCCGGGACAGGGGGCAAAGATACGCAGTATTTT. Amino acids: CASSSKAGTGGKDTQYF.

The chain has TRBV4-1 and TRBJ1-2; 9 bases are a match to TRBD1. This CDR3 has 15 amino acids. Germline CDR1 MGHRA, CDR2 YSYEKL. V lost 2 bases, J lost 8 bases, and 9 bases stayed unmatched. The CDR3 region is CASSQLGQGGWGYTF. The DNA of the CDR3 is TGCGCCAGCAGCCAATTGGGACAGGGTGGATGGGGCTACACCTTC.

CDR3 in amino acids: CASSYTAGTRETQYF. The CDR3 region has the DNA TGTGCCAGCAGTTATACGGCGGGGACGAGGGAGACCCAGTACTTC. This sequence joins TRBV6-6 and TRBJ2-5, with D tentatively TRBD2 (6 bases). The V gene's germline CDR1 is MNHNY and CDR2 SVGAGI (reference sequence). V was clipped by 3 bases and J by 5 bases, with 16 bases between them. This CDR3 comprises 15 residues.

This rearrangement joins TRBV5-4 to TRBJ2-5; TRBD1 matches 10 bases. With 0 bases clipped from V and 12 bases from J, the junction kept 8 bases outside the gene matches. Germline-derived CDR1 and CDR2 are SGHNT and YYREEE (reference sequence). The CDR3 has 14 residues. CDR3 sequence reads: CASSLGQGASIKYF. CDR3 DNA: TGTGCCAGCAGCTTGGGACAGGGGGCGTCTATCAAGTACTTC.

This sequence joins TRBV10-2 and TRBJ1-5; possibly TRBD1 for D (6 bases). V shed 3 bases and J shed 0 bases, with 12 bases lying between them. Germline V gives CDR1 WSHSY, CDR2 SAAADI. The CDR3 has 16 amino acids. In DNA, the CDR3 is TGCGCCAGCAGTGACATAGGGGGGGTTAGCAATCAGCCCCAGCATTTT. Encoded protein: CASSDIGGVSNQPQHF.

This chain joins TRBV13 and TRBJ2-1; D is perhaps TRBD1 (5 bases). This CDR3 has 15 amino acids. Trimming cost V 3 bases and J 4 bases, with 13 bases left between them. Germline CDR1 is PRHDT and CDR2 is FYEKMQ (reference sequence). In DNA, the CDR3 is TGTGCCAGCAGCTTTACAGGACATATTTACAATGAGCAGTTCTTC. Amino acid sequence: CASSFTGHIYNEQFF.

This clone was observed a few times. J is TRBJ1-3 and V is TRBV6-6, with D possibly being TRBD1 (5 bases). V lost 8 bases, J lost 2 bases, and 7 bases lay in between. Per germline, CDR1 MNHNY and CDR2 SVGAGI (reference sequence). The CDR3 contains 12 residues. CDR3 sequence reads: CASAGPGNTIYF. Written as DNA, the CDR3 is TGTGCCAGCGCGGGACCTGGAAACACCATATATTTT.

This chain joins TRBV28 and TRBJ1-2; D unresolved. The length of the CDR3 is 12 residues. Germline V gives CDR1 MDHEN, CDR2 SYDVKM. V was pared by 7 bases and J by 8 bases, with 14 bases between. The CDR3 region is CASTTFPSGYTF. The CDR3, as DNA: TGTGCCAGCACTACTTTCCCAAGCGGCTACACCTTC.

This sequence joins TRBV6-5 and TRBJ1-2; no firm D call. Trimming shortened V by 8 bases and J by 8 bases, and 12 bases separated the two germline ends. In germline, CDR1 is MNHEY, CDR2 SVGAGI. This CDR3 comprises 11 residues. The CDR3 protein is CASEEAGGYTF. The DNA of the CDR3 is TGTGCCAGCGAGGAGGCCGGGGGCTACACCTTC.

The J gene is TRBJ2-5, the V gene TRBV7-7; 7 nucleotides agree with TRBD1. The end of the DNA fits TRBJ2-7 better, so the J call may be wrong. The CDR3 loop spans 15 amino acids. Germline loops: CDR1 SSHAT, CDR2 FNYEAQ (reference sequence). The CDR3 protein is CASSPTGAGAYEQYF. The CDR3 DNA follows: TGTGCCAGCAGCCCCACAGGGGCCGGGGCTTACGAGCAGTACTTC.

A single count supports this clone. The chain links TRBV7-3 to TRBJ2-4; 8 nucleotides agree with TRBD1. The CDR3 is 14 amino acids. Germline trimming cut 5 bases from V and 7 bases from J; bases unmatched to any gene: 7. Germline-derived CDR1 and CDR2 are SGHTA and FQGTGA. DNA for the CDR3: TGTGCCAGCAGCCCCCTGTCAGGGGGCAACATTCAGTACTTC. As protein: CASSPLSGGNIQYF.

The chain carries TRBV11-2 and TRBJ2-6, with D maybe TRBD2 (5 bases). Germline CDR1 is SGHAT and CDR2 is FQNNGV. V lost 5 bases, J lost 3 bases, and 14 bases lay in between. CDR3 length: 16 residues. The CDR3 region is CASSLRAGDGANVLTF. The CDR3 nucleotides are TGTGCCAGCAGCCTCCGGGCCGGGGATGGGGCCAACGTCCTGACTTTC.

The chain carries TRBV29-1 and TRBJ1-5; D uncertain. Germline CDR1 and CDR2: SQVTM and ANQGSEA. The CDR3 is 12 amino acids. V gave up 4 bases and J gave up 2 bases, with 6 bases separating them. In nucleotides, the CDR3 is TGCAGCGTTGGGGCTGGCAATCAGCCCCAGCATTTT. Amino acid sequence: CSVGAGNQPQHF.

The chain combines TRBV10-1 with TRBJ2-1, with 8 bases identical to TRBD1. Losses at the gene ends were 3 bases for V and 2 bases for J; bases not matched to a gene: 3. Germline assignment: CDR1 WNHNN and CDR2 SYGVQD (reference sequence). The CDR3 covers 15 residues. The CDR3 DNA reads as TGCGCCAGCAGTGACCAGGGGGCGACCTACAATGAGCAGTTCTTC. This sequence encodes CASSDQGATYNEQFF.

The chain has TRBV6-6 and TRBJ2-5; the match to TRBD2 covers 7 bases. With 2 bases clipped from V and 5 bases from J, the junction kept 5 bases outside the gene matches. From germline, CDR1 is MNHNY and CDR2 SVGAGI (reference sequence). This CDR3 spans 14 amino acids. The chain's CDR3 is CASSYGGVGETQYF. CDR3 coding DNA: TGTGCCAGCAGTTACGGGGGGGTTGGGGAGACCCAGTACTTC.